One and the same sample provided the 21 T cell receptor beta chains below, sequenced in a study of T cell responses to AZD1222 COVID-19 vaccine. Generated by immunoSEQ multiplex PCR, the TCRdb table keeps only in-frame clones and is missing some. The table includes about 210,000 clones, about 95% detected once. This sample comprised peripheral blood, obtained 28 days after the second dose of the MenACWY control vaccine. The receptors shown here come from an adult who received the MenACWY meningococcal vaccine as a control.

CDR3 in amino acids: CASSLVGQSGNTIYF. The DNA for the CDR3 is TGCGCCAGCAGCTTGGTGGGACAATCTGGAAACACCATATATTTT. V gene TRBV5-1 combines with J gene TRBJ1-3; a weak D match, TRBD1 (6 bases). V lost 0 bases and J 1 base, leaving 8 bases between the germline ends. This CDR3 is built from 15 residues. Looked up from germline, CDR1 is SGHRS and CDR2 is YFSETQ.

This clone was found once. The V gene is TRBV20-1, the J gene TRBJ2-1; D remains unclear. This CDR3 comprises 14 residues. V was shortened by 3 bases and J by 0 bases, with 9 bases between the two germline ends. Germline V lookup: CDR1 DFQATT, CDR2 SNEGSKA (reference sequence). The CDR3 protein is CSASPSRSYNEQFF. The CDR3 coding sequence is TGCAGTGCTAGTCCTTCCCGCTCCTACAATGAGCAGTTCTTC.

This chain links TRBV6-1 with TRBJ2-7; 10 bases agree with TRBD1. The germline CDR1 and CDR2 sequences are MNHNS and SASEGT. Losses at the gene ends were 3 bases for V and 4 bases for J; bases not matched to a gene: 3. The length of the CDR3 is 14 residues. CDR3 sequence (DNA): TGTGCCAGCAGTGAGCAGGACAGGGGGTACGAGCAGTACTTC. Its translation: CASSEQDRGYEQYF.

The DNA of the CDR3 is TGCGCCAGCAGCCGCGACAGGGTGAATGGTGAAGCTTTCTTT. Residues: CASSRDRVNGEAFF. The V gene is TRBV23-1, the J gene TRBJ1-1; 7 positions match TRBD1. TRBV23-1 carries the ORF label, with uncertain function. The CDR3 is 14 residues long. After removal of 6 bases from V and 7 bases from J, the junction contained 11 bases not matched to a gene.

This clone appeared once. The rearrangement uses TRBV4-1 and TRBJ1-4, with 7 bases that match TRBD1. The CDR3 consists of 18 residues. CDR1 MGHRA and CDR2 YSYEKL come from the germline V gene. V was pared by 0 bases and J by 7 bases, with 14 bases of the junction left unmatched. For the CDR3, the DNA is TGCGCCAGCAGCCAAGATACCTCCCGACAGGGCTGGGGTGAAAAACTGTTTTTT. Translation gives CASSQDTSRQGWGEKLFF.

V usage is TRBV5-5 and J usage is TRBJ1-2, with TRBD1 matching over 9 bases. Germline V gene data show CDR1 as SGHKS and CDR2 as YYEKEE (reference sequence). Trimming took 4 bases from V and 7 from J; bases not matched to a gene: 11. The CDR3 extends over 15 amino acids. CDR3 nucleotides: TGTGCCAGCAGCCATCCAGCGGGACAGGGCCCTGGCTACACCTTC. This sequence encodes CASSHPAGQGPGYTF.

This sequence joins TRBV27 and TRBJ2-2, with D uncertain. V was cut by 3 bases and J by 1 base, with 15 bases left in between. The CDR3 spans 17 residues. CDR1 and CDR2 from the germline V gene are MNHEY and SMNVEV (reference sequence). This CDR3 is CASSFRPISQNTGELFF. CDR3 in DNA: TGTGCCAGCAGTTTTCGTCCCATCTCACAGAACACCGGGGAGCTGTTTTTT.

The genes are TRBV4-2 and TRBJ2-7, with 9 nucleotides matching TRBD2. V trimming: 0 bases; J trimming: 3 bases; junction bases outside the gene matches: 3. The CDR3 runs 15 residues. CDR1 and CDR2 (germline): LGHNA, YNFKEQ. The CDR3 coding sequence is TGTGCCAGCAGCCAAGAACTAGCGGGCCGCTACGAGCAGTACTTC. Translation gives CASSQELAGRYEQYF.

The rearrangement uses TRBV5-4 and TRBJ2-5, with D possibly being TRBD1 (6 bases). This CDR3 spans 16 amino acids. V lost 5 bases, J lost 5 bases, and 22 bases lay in between. Germline lookup yields CDR1 SGHNT and CDR2 YYREEE (reference sequence). The CDR3 region has the DNA TGTGCCAGCAGTCCTTCTCGAAGCTGGGGGCGGGAGACCCAGTACTTC. This gives the protein CASSPSRSWGRETQYF.

CDR3 DNA sequence: TGTGCCAGCAGTTACCTACTAGGGGGGAACACTGAAGCTTTCTTT. Its protein is CASSYLLGGNTEAFF. The chain is built from TRBV28 and TRBJ1-1, with D tentatively TRBD1 (6 bases). Looked up from germline, CDR1 is MDHEN and CDR2 is SYDVKM. CDR3 length equals 15 residues. V was pared by 4 bases and J by 1 base, with 13 bases between.

Of note for this clone: Other DNA sequences in this specimen translate into the identical CDR3. The chain uses TRBV29-1 and TRBJ2-7; 10 nucleotides agree with TRBD1. This CDR3 has 13 amino acids. The germline gives CDR1 SQVTM, CDR2 ANQGSEA. With V trimmed by 6 bases and J by 2 bases, 4 bases remained unmatched. The CDR3 coding sequence is TGCAGCGTCCCCGGACAGGGGGCCTACGAGCAGTACTTC. Translated, it gives CSVPGQGAYEQYF.

The gene calls are TRBV6-1 and TRBJ1-6; 9 bases are shared with TRBD1. Germline V CDR1 and CDR2: MNHNS, SASEGT. This CDR3 is built from 16 residues. V was clipped by 2 bases and J by 9 bases; unmatched bases: 8. CDR3 region: CASSEFRGTGFSPLHF. DNA for the CDR3: TGTGCCAGCAGTGAATTCCGCGGGACAGGGTTTTCACCCCTCCACTTT.

This chain links TRBV29-1 with TRBJ1-2; no clear D gene. V was trimmed by 8 bases and J by 6 bases, leaving 13 bases between them. The germline V gene has CDR1 SQVTM and CDR2 ANQGSEA. The CDR3 is 11 amino acids. The CDR3 DNA is TGCAGCCCCGGAAGCCCGGATGGCTACACCTTC. Translation gives CSPGSPDGYTF. The full variable domain, with the rest looked up from reference TRBV29-1 and TRBJ1-2, is SAVISQKPSRDICQRGTSLTIQCQVDSQVTMMFWYRQQPGQSLTLIATANQGSEATYESGFVIDKFPISRPNLTFSTLTVSNMSPEDSSIYLCSPGSPDGYTFGSGTRLTVV.

The chain uses TRBV6-2 or TRBV6-3 and TRBJ1-2; D gene uncertain. Trimming removed 2 bases from V and 2 bases from J, with 9 bases in between. Germline loops: CDR1 MNHEY, CDR2 SVGEGT. The CDR3 covers 14 residues. The CDR3 sequence is CASSYAGVNYGYTF. As DNA, the CDR3 is TGTGCCAGCAGTTACGCTGGGGTAAACTATGGCTACACCTTC.

Only a few counts were recorded for this clone. This chain connects TRBV28 to TRBJ2-5; TRBD2 is a possible D gene (6 bases). CDR3 size: 15 residues. Trimming shortened V by 10 bases and J by 4 bases, and 22 bases separated the two germline ends. CDR1 and CDR2 (germline): MDHEN, SYDVKM. The CDR3 spells CATTGTSKEGETQYF. In nucleotides, the CDR3 is TGTGCCACAACCGGGACTTCTAAAGAAGGAGAGACCCAGTACTTC.

The V gene is TRBV21-1, the J gene TRBJ2-5; the DNA was not used to check the table's D call, TRBD1. TRBV21-1 is termed a pseudogene. The CDR3 is 15 amino acids. Here the CDR3 reads CASSKGNSRQETQYF. CDR3 DNA: TGTGCCAGCAGCAAGGGTAACAGCCGTCAAGAGACCCAGTACTTC.

The J gene is TRBJ2-7, the V gene TRBV19; 8 bases match TRBD2. The CDR3 consists of 11 residues. Germline CDR1 reads LNHDA; CDR2 reads SQIVND (reference sequence). The ends lost 9 bases at V and 4 bases at J; junction bases unmatched: 2. The CDR3 protein is CASRGGYEQYF. The CDR3 region has the DNA TGTGCCAGCCGGGGGGGGTACGAGCAGTACTTC.

The V and J genes are TRBV7-9 and TRBJ2-5; D may be TRBD1 or TRBD2 (6 bases each). The germline V and J ends were trimmed by 4 bases and 5 bases, with 14 bases remaining between them. The length of the CDR3 is 14 residues. Germline V gives CDR1 SEHNR, CDR2 FQNEAQ (reference sequence). As DNA, the CDR3 is TGTGCCAGCAGCTCGAGGGGGGCTTCGGAGACCCAGTACTTC. Its translation: CASSSRGASETQYF.

The J gene is TRBJ2-4, the V gene TRBV7-3, with TRBD2 as a possible D gene (5 bases). Germline V gene lookup returns CDR1 SGHTA and CDR2 FQGTGA. The CDR3 runs 17 residues. V was clipped by 5 bases and J by 8 bases, with 25 bases between them. CDR3 in amino acids: CASSNWSGVGRDDIQYF. The CDR3 DNA sequence: TGTGCCAGCAGCAACTGGAGTGGGGTCGGCCGGGATGACATTCAGTACTTC.

This sequence joins TRBV5-6 and TRBJ1-2, with 8 bases lining up with TRBD1. V lost 2 bases to trimming and J lost 7 bases; unmatched junction nucleotides: 1. The CDR3 totals 12 residues. Germline lookup yields CDR1 SGHDT and CDR2 YYEEEE. The CDR3 is CASSFTGGGYTF. CDR3 sequence (DNA): TGTGCCAGCAGCTTTACAGGGGGTGGCTACACCTTC. The entire variable domain, with the rest obtained from reference TRBV5-6 and TRBJ1-2, is as follows: DAGVTQSPTHLIKTRGQQVTLRCSPKSGHDTVSWYQQALGQGPQFIFQYYEEEERQRGNFPDRFSGHQFPNYSSELNVNALLLGDSALYLCASSFTGGGYTFGSGTRLTVV.

V usage is TRBV19 and J usage is TRBJ2-6, with D perhaps TRBD1 or TRBD2 (6 bases each). This CDR3 is 23 amino acids long. Trimming pared 4 bases from V and 0 bases from J, leaving 31 bases between. CDR1 LNHDA and CDR2 SQIVND come from the germline V gene (reference sequence). The CDR3 DNA reads TGTGCCAGTAGTAACCCCCGCGGCAGGGGAGGAGCGGGTGACAGCTCTGGGGCCAACGTCCTGACTTTC. It specifies CASSNPRGRGGAGDSSGANVLTF.